This T cell receptor (beta chain) stems from a study of blood T cell repertoires in COVID-19. For the study at large: Nucleic acid was either cDNA or gDNA, and it came from T cells, B-cell-depleted T cells, or PBMCs.

Original processing methods: By means of reference gene primer amplification, nucleated cell counts were estimated. TCRdb's copy holds only in-frame clones and misses some; the assay was immunoSEQ multiplex PCR. V and J calls and clone size are given by that table; D and trimming were obtained from the DNA. The data show around 100,000 clones, roughly four fifths seen once. Looked up from germline, CDR1 is SGHRS and CDR2 is YFSETQ. The CDR3 is 12 amino acids. V lost 3 bases, J lost 4 bases, and 7 bases lay in between. The chain combines TRBV5-1 with TRBJ1-2; the D gene is possibly TRBD1 (5 bases). The clonotype comes from a man aged 65 to 79 with active or convalescent COVID-19. Sequences were obtained from peripheral blood. CDR3 nucleotides: TGCGCCAGCAGCTCAGACAGCTATGGCTACACCTTC. It encodes CASSSDSYGYTF.